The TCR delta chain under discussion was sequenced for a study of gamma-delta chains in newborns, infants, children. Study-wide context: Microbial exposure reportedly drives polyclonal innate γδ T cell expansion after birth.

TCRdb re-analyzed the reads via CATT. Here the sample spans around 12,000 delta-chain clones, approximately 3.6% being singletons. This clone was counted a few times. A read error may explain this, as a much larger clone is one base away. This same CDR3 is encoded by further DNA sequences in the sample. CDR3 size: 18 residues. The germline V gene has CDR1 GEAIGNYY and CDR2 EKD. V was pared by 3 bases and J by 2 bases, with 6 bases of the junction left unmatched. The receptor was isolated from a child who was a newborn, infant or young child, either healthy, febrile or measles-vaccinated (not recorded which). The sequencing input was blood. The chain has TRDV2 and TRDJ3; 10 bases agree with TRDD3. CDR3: CACDPYLGDTWDTRQMFF. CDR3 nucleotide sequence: TGTGCCTGTGACCCCTATCTGGGGGATACCTGGGACACCCGACAGATGTTTTTC.